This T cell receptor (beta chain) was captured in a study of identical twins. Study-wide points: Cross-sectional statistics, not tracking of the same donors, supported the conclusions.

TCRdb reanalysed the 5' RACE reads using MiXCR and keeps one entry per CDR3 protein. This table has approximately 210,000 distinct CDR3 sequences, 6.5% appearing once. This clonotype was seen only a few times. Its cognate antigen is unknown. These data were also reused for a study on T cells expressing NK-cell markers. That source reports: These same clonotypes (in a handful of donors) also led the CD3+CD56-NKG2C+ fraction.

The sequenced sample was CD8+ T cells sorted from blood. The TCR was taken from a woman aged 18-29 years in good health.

CDR3 in amino acids: CASAPGLGGRNEQFF. Here the CDR3 DNA reads TGTGCCAGCGCCCCGGGACTAGGGGGAAGGAATGAGCAGTTCTTC. This sequence joins TRBV7-9 and TRBJ2-1; 8 bases match TRBD2. There are 15 residues in the CDR3. Looked up from germline, CDR1 is SEHNR and CDR2 is FQNEAQ (reference sequence). Trimming at V came to 8 bases and at J to 7 bases, leaving 13 bases not matched to a gene.